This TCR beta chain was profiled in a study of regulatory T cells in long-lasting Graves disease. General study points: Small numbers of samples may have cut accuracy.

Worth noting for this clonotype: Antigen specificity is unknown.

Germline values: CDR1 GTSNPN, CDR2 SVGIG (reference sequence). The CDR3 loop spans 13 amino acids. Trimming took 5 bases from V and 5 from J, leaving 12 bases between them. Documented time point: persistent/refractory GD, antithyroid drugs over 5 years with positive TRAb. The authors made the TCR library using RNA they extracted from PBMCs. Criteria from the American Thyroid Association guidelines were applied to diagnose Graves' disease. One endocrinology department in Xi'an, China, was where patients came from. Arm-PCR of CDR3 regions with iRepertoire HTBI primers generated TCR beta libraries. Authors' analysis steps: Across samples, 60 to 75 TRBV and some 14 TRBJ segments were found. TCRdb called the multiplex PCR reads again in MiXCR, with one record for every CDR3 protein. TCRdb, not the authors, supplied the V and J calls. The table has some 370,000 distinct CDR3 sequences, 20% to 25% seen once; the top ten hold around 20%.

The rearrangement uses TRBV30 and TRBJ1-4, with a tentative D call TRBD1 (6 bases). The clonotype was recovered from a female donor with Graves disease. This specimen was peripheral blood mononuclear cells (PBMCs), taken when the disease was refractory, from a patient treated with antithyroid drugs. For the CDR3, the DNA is TGTGCCTGGGCCAGGACAGAAAATGAAAAACTGTTTTTT. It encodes CAWARTENEKLFF.